Detailed here is one T cell receptor (beta chain). This sample stems from a study of blood T cell repertoires in COVID-19. Looking at the study overall: Some COVID-19 samples were acute and others convalescent; all came from the United States, Italy and Spain. Sources were T cells, B-cell-depleted T cells, or PBMCs; the material itself was cDNA or gDNA.

TCRdb's copy holds only in-frame clones and misses some; the assay was immunoSEQ multiplex PCR. The top ten clones hold under 3% of a sample with 110,000 or so clones, around 79% of them seen once. The CDR3 spans 14 residues. From germline, CDR1 is SEHNR and CDR2 FQNEAQ (reference sequence). The junction had 2 bases not matched to a gene; V was cut back by 4 bases and J by 2 bases. What was sequenced was peripheral blood. The V and J genes are TRBV7-9 and TRBJ2-3; 8 nucleotides match TRBD1. The source of this sequence is a man aged 50 or older with acute or convalescent COVID-19. The CDR3 DNA sequence: TGTGCCAGCAGCTCTCAGGGGGCCACAGATACGCAGTATTTT. This gives the protein CASSSQGATDTQYF.